This T cell receptor (beta chain) was captured in a study of beta chain features in type 1 diabetes. Overall study: Across the samples, roughly 99 million sorted cells were examined in total.

Notes on this clone: Its antigen is not known.

Sorting of CD4+ naive, central memory, regulatory and stem cell-like memory cells was performed via CD45RO/CCR7/CD25/CD127/CD95/CD27. Expressed TCRB transcripts were sequenced after all isolated RNA was converted to cDNA. Profiling relied on immunoSEQ multiplex PCR, and the TCRdb table lists in-frame clones only, not all of them. The sample yields 400,000 to 600,000 clones, approximately 30% seen once. Study results and limitations: Researchers caution that PCR might favor shorter templates, equally among patients and controls.

The sequence was collected from a man between 18 and 29 years old in good health. Sequencing used naive CD4+ T cells from blood.

The CDR3 protein is CASSQPPRDPPRGVKNIQYF. DNA for the CDR3: TGCGCCAGCAGCCAACCCCCCCGGGACCCTCCTCGGGGTGTCAAAAACATTCAGTACTTC. The chain joins TRBV4-3 to TRBJ2-4; D is tentatively TRBD1 or TRBD2 (5 bases each). V lost 2 bases, J lost 3 bases, and 26 bases lay in between. Looked up from germline, CDR1 is LGHNA and CDR2 is YSLEER. This CDR3 region has 20 residues.